Presented here are 16 T cell receptor beta chains from one specimen sequenced in a study of blood T cell repertoires in COVID-19. Sequenced by immunoSEQ multiplex PCR; TCRdb stores in-frame clones only, minus some. Among approximately 12,000 clones, around 70% were seen once, and the ten largest hold approximately 6%. Sequenced input: peripheral blood. Receptors originate from a man between 60 and 75 years old with COVID-19, enrolled during active disease.

The chain links TRBV6-5 to TRBJ1-5; TRBD1 is a possible D gene (6 bases). V gave up 6 bases and J gave up 7 bases, with 13 bases separating them. Germline V CDR1 and CDR2: MNHEY, SVGAGI. The CDR3 is made up of 13 amino acids. CDR3 loop: CASSSRDNQPQHF. The CDR3 bases are TGTGCCAGCAGCTCCCGGGACAACCAGCCCCAGCATTTT.

The chain couples TRBV7-8 to TRBJ2-1, with D possibly being TRBD2 (6 bases). V lost 0 bases, J lost 2 bases, and 14 bases lay in between. This CDR3 contains 17 residues. The germline gives CDR1 SGHVS, CDR2 FQNEAQ. The CDR3 DNA reads TGTGCCAGCAGCTTAGCGGGTAGCGGATCAGCCTACAATGAGCAGTTCTTC. Translation: CASSLAGSGSAYNEQFF.

V gene TRBV4-3 combines with J gene TRBJ1-3; the D gene is possibly TRBD1 (6 bases). The germline CDR1 and CDR2 sequences are LGHNA and YSLEER. V lost 1 base and J lost 1, with 8 bases in between. This CDR3 contains 15 residues. As DNA, the CDR3 is TGCGCCAGCAGCCAAGGGGGGCAATCTGGAAACACCATATATTTT. Translating it yields CASSQGGQSGNTIYF.

This clone was detected only a few times. This chain joins TRBV6-2 or TRBV6-3 and TRBJ2-7, with D tentatively TRBD1 (6 bases). The CDR3 totals 16 residues. Germline V gene sequence: CDR1 MNHEY, CDR2 SVGEGT. V was shortened by 2 bases and J by 0 bases, with 14 bases between the two germline ends. The CDR3: CASSYVPGHYSYEQYV. DNA of the CDR3: TGTGCCAGCAGTTACGTCCCGGGACACTACTCCTACGAGCAGTACGTC.

The V and J genes are TRBV10-3 and TRBJ2-3; D perhaps matches TRBD2 (5 bases). Germline assignment: CDR1 ENHRY and CDR2 SYGVKD. V was trimmed by 3 bases and J by 4 bases, leaving 20 bases between them. The CDR3 extends over 17 amino acids. CDR3: CAISDIETSGGADTQYF. Written as DNA, the CDR3 is TGTGCCATCAGTGATATTGAGACAAGTGGAGGCGCAGATACGCAGTATTTT.

This clone was observed once. The genes are TRBV6-6 and TRBJ1-1, with 9 bases lining up with TRBD1. The germline gives CDR1 MNHNY, CDR2 SVGAGI (reference sequence). V was pared by 11 bases and J by 1 base, with 5 bases of the junction left unmatched. The CDR3 covers 13 residues. The CDR3 DNA reads TGTGCCGCCGGACAGGGGTCGAACACTGAAGCTTTCTTT. Its protein is CAAGQGSNTEAFF.

The chain employs TRBV6-4 and TRBJ1-1; D gene unclear. Trimming pared 3 bases from V and 5 bases from J, leaving 10 bases between. This CDR3 has 13 residues. Germline lookup yields CDR1 MRHNA and CDR2 SNTAGT. The CDR3: CASSEDFLTEAFF. CDR3 bases: TGTGCCAGCAGTGAAGATTTCCTAACTGAAGCTTTCTTT.

The chain employs TRBV24-1 and TRBJ2-3; 8 bases fit TRBD2. CDR1 is KGHDR, CDR2 SFDVKD, per germline. V lost 10 bases and J lost 6; bases outside the gene matches: 8. This CDR3 is 13 amino acids long. This chain's CDR3 is CATQPGGTDTQYF. CDR3 sequence (DNA): TGTGCCACTCAGCCGGGGGGGACGGATACGCAGTATTTT.

The J gene is TRBJ2-7, the V gene TRBV19, with D possibly TRBD1 on 5 matching bases. Germline CDR1 reads LNHDA; CDR2 reads SQIVND (reference sequence). Trimming left V 3 bases short and J 1 base short, with 13 bases between. This CDR3 spans 15 amino acids. The CDR3 protein is CASSMGQSESYEQYV. CDR3 DNA sequence: TGTGCCAGTAGTATGGGGCAGTCAGAATCCTACGAGCAGTACGTC.

This clone was seen a few times. The chain is built from TRBV5-5 and TRBJ1-5; 8 bases map to TRBD1. The ends lost 1 base at V and 4 bases at J; junction bases unmatched: 4. The CDR3 consists of 15 residues. CDR1 is SGHKS, CDR2 YYEKEE, per germline (reference sequence). The CDR3 region is CASSLITGGNQPQHF. DNA of the CDR3: TGTGCCAGCAGCTTGATTACAGGGGGAAATCAGCCCCAGCATTTT.

This clone was observed a handful of times. J is TRBJ1-6 and V is TRBV27; D is unclear. V dropped 5 bases and J dropped 9 bases, with 17 bases sitting between them. The CDR3 consists of 15 residues. Germline V gives CDR1 MNHEY, CDR2 SMNVEV (reference sequence). The CDR3 spells CASSPLRDSSSPLHF. CDR3 DNA sequence: TGTGCCAGCAGTCCTCTCCGGGATTCAAGTTCACCCCTCCACTTT.

The chain carries TRBV12-3 or TRBV12-4 and TRBJ2-3; a weak D match, TRBD2 (5 bases). The CDR3 loop spans 11 amino acids. The V end lost 1 base, the J end lost 14 bases, and 10 bases lay between the germline ends. The CDR3 reads CASSLGGPRYF. The CDR3 region has the DNA TGTGCCAGCAGTTTAGGCGGGCCTCGGTATTTT.

The rearrangement links TRBV15 to TRBJ1-1; 10 bases agree with TRBD1. Germline lookup yields CDR1 LNHNV and CDR2 YYDKDF (reference sequence). The CDR3 runs 19 residues. V was clipped by 5 bases and J by 1 base; unmatched bases: 16. The CDR3 bases are TGTGCCACCAGCCCCCCTCCGGGACAGGGGAGACTCGGGAACACTGAAGCTTTCTTT. This encodes CATSPPPGQGRLGNTEAFF.

V gene TRBV4-2 combines with J gene TRBJ1-1, with 8 positions matching TRBD1. This CDR3 is built from 16 residues. V trimming: 0 bases; J trimming: 0 bases; junction bases outside the gene matches: 3. CDR1 is LGHNA, CDR2 YNFKEQ, per germline. CDR3 amino acids: CASSQDRTGMNTEAFF. CDR3 nucleotide sequence: TGTGCCAGCAGCCAAGACCGGACAGGGATGAACACTGAAGCTTTCTTT.

The V gene is TRBV5-6, the J gene TRBJ1-1, with D unresolved. Trimming shortened V by 2 bases and J by 2 bases, and 10 bases separated the two germline ends. The CDR3 extends over 14 amino acids. Germline-derived CDR1 and CDR2 are SGHDT and YYEEEE. The CDR3 bases are TGTGCCAGCAGCTTTATACCTAGAAACACTGAAGCTTTCTTT. Protein: CASSFIPRNTEAFF.

The chain couples TRBV3-1 (or the pseudogene TRBV3-2) to TRBJ2-4; no firm D call. V gave up 2 bases and J gave up 0 bases, with 8 bases separating them. This CDR3 contains 15 residues. CDR1 and CDR2 from the germline V gene are LGHDT and YNNKEL (reference sequence). The DNA for the CDR3 is TGTGCCAGCAGCCAAAGGAGCCTAGCCAAAAACATTCAGTACTTC. Translation: CASSQRSLAKNIQYF.